What follows describes a single T cell receptor (beta chain). Here immunoSEQ multiplex PCR was the method, and the copy in TCRdb shows in-frame clones only, minus some. The table includes about 73,000 clones, 85% to 95% detected once. The data were obtained in a study of cytomegalovirus exposure and HLA in healthy donors. V shed 2 bases and J shed 1 base, with 8 bases lying between them. There are 15 residues in the CDR3. Germline CDR1 and CDR2: MNHNS and SASEGT. The chain couples TRBV6-1 to TRBJ1-4; D is perhaps TRBD1 (6 bases). The source of this sequence is a young man in good health and CMV-seronegative. Sequencing input: PBMCs. The CDR3, as DNA: TGTGCCAGCAGTGAAATAGGGGGAACTAATGAAAAACTGTTTTTT. Translating it yields CASSEIGGTNEKLFF.